Included here is one T cell receptor beta chain sequence, with context. Its specificity is not known. Here immunoSEQ multiplex PCR was the method, and the copy in TCRdb shows in-frame clones only, minus some. In the table there are about 66,000 clones, approximately 87% of which are singletons. The record originates from a study of OX40 agonist ivuxolimab in advanced cancers. Study as a whole: A male proportion of approximately 83% was recorded, with mean age 60 years and range about 23 to 90. Findings and caveats of the study: Nonresponders, in some cases, also had low normalized T-cell clonal expansion. With doses of 0.1-3.0 mg/kg, partial responders showed among the lowest clonal expansion.

The V gene lost 2 bases and the J gene lost 4 bases, with 11 bases spanning the gap. CDR1 is SGHTA and CDR2 is FQGNSA in the germline V gene. The CDR3 is 14 amino acids. The investigators sampled blood at baseline, at cycle 4 day 1, and at cycle 7 day 1. The chain joins TRBV7-2 to TRBJ2-5; D may correspond to TRBD1 or TRBD2 (6 bases each). The TCR sequence derives from an adult with an advanced solid tumor such as melanoma, head and neck, liver or kidney cancer. Sample: CD4+ or CD8+ T cells sorted from blood, taken in a trial of the OX40 agonist ivuxolimab. The CDR3 loop reads CASSLLQGGETQYF. The DNA for the CDR3 is TGTGCCAGCAGCTTATTACAGGGAGGAGAGACCCAGTACTTC.